This is a list of T cell receptor beta chains from one sample in a study of cytomegalovirus exposure and HLA in healthy donors. The method was immunoSEQ multiplex PCR; TCRdb's version includes in-frame clones alone and lacks a portion of them. The sample yields some 120,000 clones, around three quarters seen once. The sample consisted of PBMCs. Receptor source: a man aged 25-40 years in good health and CMV-seronegative. Each CDR3 is given with its conserved first and last residue. The D gene is left open where the match is weak. Some rows mark clone size as missing; the rest say once, few, many or name a class of expanded clone.

D: TRBD1; J: TRBJ2-7; size: .; length: 16; V: TRBV5-6; DNA: TGTGCCAGCAGTGGTGCGGGACAGGGGCCCGCCTACGAGCAGTACTTC; CDR3: CASSGAGQGPAYEQYF
D: .; J: TRBJ2-1; size: .; length: 14; V: TRBV29-1; DNA: TGCAGCGCCAACGACTACGGCTCCTACAATGAGCAGTTCTTC; CDR3: CSANDYGSYNEQFF
D: TRBD2; J: TRBJ2-5; size: .; length: 14; V: TRBV10-3; DNA: TGTGCCATCAAAGGGACTAGCGGACAAGAGACCCAGTACTTC; CDR3: CAIKGTSGQETQYF
D: TRBD1; J: TRBJ2-7; size: .; length: 13; V: TRBV28; DNA: TGTGCCAGCAGACGGACAGGGCCCTACGAGCAGTACTTC; CDR3: CASRRTGPYEQYF
D: .; J: TRBJ2-7; size: .; length: 13; V: TRBV28; DNA: TGTGCCACGACTAGGGACAGCTCCTACGAGCAGTACTTC; CDR3: CATTRDSSYEQYF
D: .; J: TRBJ2-4; size: .; length: 19; V: TRBV7-2; DNA: TGTGCCAGCAGCTTGGGAGGTCGTTACGCAGAATTAGCCAAAAACATTCAGTACTTC; CDR3: CASSLGGRYAELAKNIQYF
D: .; J: TRBJ1-6; size: .; length: 15; V: TRBV5-6; DNA: TGTGCCAGCAGCTGGCGGGGCGCGGGCGATTCACCCCTCCACTTT; CDR3: CASSWRGAGDSPLHF
D: TRBD1; J: TRBJ1-1; size: .; length: 13; V: TRBV6-1; DNA: TGTGCCAGCGTACGACAGGGCTTAACTGAAGCTTTCTTT; CDR3: CASVRQGLTEAFF
D: .; J: TRBJ1-2; size: .; length: 14; V: TRBV4-3; DNA: TGCGCCAGCAGCCAGGGGGGAGGAATCTATGGCTACACCTTC; CDR3: CASSQGGGIYGYTF
D: .; J: TRBJ1-5; size: few; length: 13; V: TRBV7-6; DNA: TGTGCCAGCAGCCTCCACGGGGAGCAGCCCCAGCATTTT; CDR3: CASSLHGEQPQHF
D: TRBD2; J: TRBJ2-2; size: .; length: 16; V: TRBV25-1; DNA: TGTGCCAGCAGTGAGGTAGGGACTACCCTGAGCGGGGAGCTGTTTTTT; CDR3: CASSEVGTTLSGELFF
D: .; J: TRBJ2-3; size: .; length: 13; V: TRBV12-5; DNA: TGTGCTAGTGGGGGGCCTCACACAGATACGCAGTATTTT; CDR3: CASGGPHTDTQYF
D: .; J: TRBJ2-1; size: few; length: 13; V: TRBV5-4; DNA: TGTGCCAGCAGCTTGGAACAGGGTGATGAGCAGTTCTTC; CDR3: CASSLEQGDEQFF
D: TRBD1; J: TRBJ1-5; size: once; length: 16; V: TRBV19; DNA: TGTGCCAGTAGCACCCGGGACAGGCCGCGAGTCAGGCCCCAGCATTTT; CDR3: CASSTRDRPRVRPQHF
D: .; J: TRBJ1-1; size: few; length: 16; V: TRBV5-1; DNA: TGCGCCAGCAGCGGAACCGGGACAAACTTAAACACTGAAGCTTTCTTT; CDR3: CASSGTGTNLNTEAFF
D: TRBD2; J: TRBJ2-7; size: .; length: 15; V: TRBV11-2; DNA: TGTGCCAGCAGCTTGGGGACTAGCGGGAGCGACGAGCAGTACTTC; CDR3: CASSLGTSGSDEQYF
D: TRBD1; J: TRBJ2-7; size: .; length: 15; V: TRBV5-6; DNA: TGTGCCAGCAGCTTATACAGGGGGGCCCCCTACGAGCAGTACTTC; CDR3: CASSLYRGAPYEQYF
D: .; J: TRBJ2-7; size: .; length: 15; V: TRBV7-2; DNA: TGTGCCAGCAGCCTAAGTCCGGGACACACCTACGAGCAGTACTTC; CDR3: CASSLSPGHTYEQYF
D: .; J: TRBJ1-6; size: .; length: 13; V: TRBV6-4; DNA: TGTGCCAGCAGCAAAGGGGCCAATTCACCCCTCCACTTT; CDR3: CASSKGANSPLHF
D: TRBD1; J: TRBJ2-6; size: few; length: 15; V: TRBV7-6; DNA: TGTGCCAGCAGCTTAAGGGGGCCTGGGGCCAACGTCCTGACTTTC; CDR3: CASSLRGPGANVLTF
D: TRBD1; J: TRBJ2-7; size: .; length: 14; V: TRBV6-5; DNA: TGTGCCAGCAGTTACAGACAGGGGATCTACGAGCAGTACTTC; CDR3: CASSYRQGIYEQYF
D: TRBD2; J: TRBJ2-7; size: .; length: 14; V: TRBV30; DNA: TGTGCCTGGAGTGGGGCTGCGGGAGGGTACGAGCAGTACTTC; CDR3: CAWSGAAGGYEQYF
D: .; J: TRBJ2-7; size: .; length: 13; V: TRBV7-9; DNA: TGTGCCAGCAGCCGTCCGGGGGTGGACGAGCAGTACTTC; CDR3: CASSRPGVDEQYF
D: .; J: TRBJ2-5; size: .; length: 12; V: TRBV29-1; DNA: TGCAGCACCAGGGGCTACCAAGAGACCCAGTACTTC; CDR3: CSTRGYQETQYF
D: TRBD1; J: TRBJ2-7; size: .; length: 15; V: TRBV27; DNA: TGTGCCACCAGACGTCCAGGACAGGGTACGTACGAGCAGTACTTC; CDR3: CATRRPGQGTYEQYF
D: .; J: TRBJ1-5; size: .; length: 16; V: TRBV18; DNA: TGTGCCAGCTCACCGGGGACTCAAGGTGGCAATCAGCCCCAGCATTTT; CDR3: CASSPGTQGGNQPQHF
D: TRBD1; J: TRBJ1-2; size: few; length: 12; V: TRBV27; DNA: TGTGCCAGCAGAACCAGGGGGCGGGGCTACACCTTC; CDR3: CASRTRGRGYTF
D: .; J: TRBJ2-2; size: .; length: 15; V: TRBV7-2; DNA: TGTGCCAGCAGCTTCTCTGGACAGTCATCCGGGGAGCTGTTTTTT; CDR3: CASSFSGQSSGELFF
D: .; J: TRBJ2-2; size: .; length: 13; V: TRBV5-8; DNA: TGTGCCAGCAGCTTCGCAGGGGCCGGGGAGCTGTTTTTT; CDR3: CASSFAGAGELFF
D: .; J: TRBJ2-7; size: many; length: 13; V: TRBV2; DNA: TGTGCCAGCAGCCCCAGGGACTCCTACGAGCAGTACTTC; CDR3: CASSPRDSYEQYF
D: TRBD1; J: TRBJ2-1; size: .; length: 15; V: TRBV29-1; DNA: TGCAGCGTCTCCACCCGGACAGGTCTAGGGAATGAGCAGTTCTTC; CDR3: CSVSTRTGLGNEQFF
D: .; J: TRBJ2-2; size: .; length: 13; V: TRBV15; DNA: TGTGCCACCAGGCTAGACGGCACCGGGGAGCTGTTTTTT; CDR3: CATRLDGTGELFF
D: .; J: TRBJ1-6; size: few; length: 13; V: TRBV6-1; DNA: TGTGCCAGCAGGGTACAGGGCGAGTCACCCCTCCACTTT; CDR3: CASRVQGESPLHF
D: TRBD1; J: TRBJ1-5; size: .; length: 15; V: TRBV7-8; DNA: TGTGCCAGCAGCGACCGGGACAGGGTCTATCAGCCCCAGCATTTT; CDR3: CASSDRDRVYQPQHF
D: .; J: TRBJ2-1; size: .; length: 16; V: TRBV19; DNA: TGTGCCAGTAGTAGTCTTTACGGGGGCTCCTACAATGAGCAGTTCTTC; CDR3: CASSSLYGGSYNEQFF
D: .; J: TRBJ2-2; size: once; length: 14; V: TRBV19; DNA: TGTGCCAGTAGCGCAGGGGGGTGGACCGGGGAGCTGTTTTTT; CDR3: CASSAGGWTGELFF
D: .; J: TRBJ1-1; size: .; length: 14; V: TRBV15; DNA: TGTGCCACCAGCAGAGTAGAGCTTAGCGCTGAAGCTTTCTTT; CDR3: CATSRVELSAEAFF
D: .; J: TRBJ1-2; size: .; length: 15; V: TRBV7-9; DNA: TGTGCCAGCAGCTTAGGTAGTCCTGCTAACTATGGCTACACCTTC; CDR3: CASSLGSPANYGYTF
D: TRBD2; J: TRBJ2-5; size: once; length: 16; V: TRBV4-2; DNA: TGTGCCAGCAGCCAAGAGCGTGCGGGAGGTGAAGAGACCCAGTACTTC; CDR3: CASSQERAGGEETQYF